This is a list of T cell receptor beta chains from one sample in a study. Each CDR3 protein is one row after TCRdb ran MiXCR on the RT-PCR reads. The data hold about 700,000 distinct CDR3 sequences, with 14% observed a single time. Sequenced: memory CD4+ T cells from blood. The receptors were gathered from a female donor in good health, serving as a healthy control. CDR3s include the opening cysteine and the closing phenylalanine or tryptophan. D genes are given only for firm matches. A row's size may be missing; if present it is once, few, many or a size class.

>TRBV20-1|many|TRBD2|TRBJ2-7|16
CSARDPLAFVTYEQYF
TGCAGTGCTAGAGATCCACTAGCGTTCGTCACCTACGAGCAGTACTTC
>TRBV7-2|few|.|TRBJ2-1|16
CASSLFDGWGRGEQFF
TGTGCCAGCAGCTTATTCGATGGGTGGGGCCGGGGTGAGCAGTTCTTC
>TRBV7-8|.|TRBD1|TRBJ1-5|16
CASSPSGQSLWQPQHF
TGTGCCAGCAGCCCCTCGGGACAGAGCCTTTGGCAGCCCCAGCATTTT
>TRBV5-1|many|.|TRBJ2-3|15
CASSLDSSGTDTQYF
TGCGCCAGCAGCTTGGATTCTAGCGGCACAGATACGCAGTATTTT
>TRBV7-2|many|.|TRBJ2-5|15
CASSLGRATGETQYF
TGTGCCAGCAGCCTAGGACGGGCAACTGGAGAGACCCAGTACTTC
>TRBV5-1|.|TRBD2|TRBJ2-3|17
CASSESGWLAGYNTQYF
TGCGCCAGCAGCGAGTCAGGGTGGTTAGCGGGGTACAATACGCAGTATTTT
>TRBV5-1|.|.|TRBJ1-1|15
CASSLGTPMNTEAFF
TGCGCCAGCAGCTTGGGGACTCCTATGAACACTGAAGCTTTCTTT
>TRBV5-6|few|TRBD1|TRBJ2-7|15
CASSPDRASIRKQYF
TGTGCCAGCAGCCCCGACAGGGCATCCATACGGAAGCAGTACTTC
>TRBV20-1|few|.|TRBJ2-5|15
CSARSSSNFQETQYF
TGCAGTGCTAGAAGTTCATCGAACTTTCAAGAGACCCAGTACTTC
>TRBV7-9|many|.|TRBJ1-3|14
CASSLSGPRNTIYF
TGTGCCAGCAGCCTCTCGGGTCCACGAAACACCATATATTTT
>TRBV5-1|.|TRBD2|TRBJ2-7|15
CASSSAGGAGYEQYF
TGCGCCAGCAGCTCGGCGGGGGGCGCCGGGTACGAGCAGTACTTC
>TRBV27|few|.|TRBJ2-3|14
CASSQGWGTDTQYF
TGTGCCAGCAGCCAGGGATGGGGCACAGATACGCAGTATTTT
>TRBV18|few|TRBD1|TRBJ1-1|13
CASKGQINTEAFF
TGTGCCAGCAAGGGACAGATCAACACTGAAGCTTTCTTT
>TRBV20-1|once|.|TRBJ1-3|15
CSARDSQGSGNTIYF
TGCAGTGCTAGAGATTCACAGGGATCTGGAAACACCATATATTTT